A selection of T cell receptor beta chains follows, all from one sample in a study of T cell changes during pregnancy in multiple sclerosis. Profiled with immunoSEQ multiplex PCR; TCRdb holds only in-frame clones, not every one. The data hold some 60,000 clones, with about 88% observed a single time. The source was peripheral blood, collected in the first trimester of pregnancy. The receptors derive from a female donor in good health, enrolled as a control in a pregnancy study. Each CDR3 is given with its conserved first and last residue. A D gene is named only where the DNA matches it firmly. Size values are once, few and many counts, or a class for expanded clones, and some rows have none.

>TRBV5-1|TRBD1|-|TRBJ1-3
TGCGCCAGCAGCTTGACAGGGGGAGTTAATGGAAACACCATATATTTT
CASSLTGGVNGNTIYF
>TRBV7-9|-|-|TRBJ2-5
TGTGCCAGCAGCTTTGAGTTCATACCGTTTGGGGGGGCCCAAGAGACCCAGTACTTC
CASSFEFIPFGGAQETQYF
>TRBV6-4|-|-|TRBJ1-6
TGTGCCAGCAGTGACTCGAGGAGGGGGGGGGCTCCCGCAAATTCACCCCTCCACTTT
CASSDSRRGGAPANSPLHF
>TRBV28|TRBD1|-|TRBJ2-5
TGTGCCAGCTTTACAGGGGGCGCGGAGACCCAGTACTTC
CASFTGGAETQYF
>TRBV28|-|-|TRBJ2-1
TGTGCCAGCAGGCAATCACAGGGAAGCTCCTACAATGAGCAGTTCTTC
CASRQSQGSSYNEQFF
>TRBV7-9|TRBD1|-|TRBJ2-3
TGTGCCAGCAGCTCCGACAGGGGGCCGGATACGCAGTATTTT
CASSSDRGPDTQYF
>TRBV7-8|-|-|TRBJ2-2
TGTGCCAGCAGCCTACTAGGTCCGAACACCGGGGAGCTGTTTTTT
CASSLLGPNTGELFF
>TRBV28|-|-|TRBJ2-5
TGTGCCAGCAGTTTACCGAACAACTACGCTAGCCAAGAGACCCAGTACTTC
CASSLPNNYASQETQYF
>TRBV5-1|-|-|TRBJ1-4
TGCGCCAGCAGCTTGGACGGGGGTCGGATTAATGAAAAACTGTTTTTT
CASSLDGGRINEKLFF
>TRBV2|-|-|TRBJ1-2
TGTGCCAGCCCGGCTGGGGGCTCATTAGGGGGCTACACCTTC
CASPAGGSLGGYTF
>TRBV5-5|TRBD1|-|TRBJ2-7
TGTGCCAGCAGCCAGGGACAGGGTGACTACGAGCAGTACTTC
CASSQGQGDYEQYF
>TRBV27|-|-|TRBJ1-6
TGTGCCAGCAGGAGATATACTTCACCCCTCCACTTT
CASRRYTSPLHF
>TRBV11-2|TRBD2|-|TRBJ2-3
TGTGCCAGCAGCTTAGACGACCTGTGGCGGGAGGGCCCAAATACGCAGTATTTT
CASSLDDLWREGPNTQYF
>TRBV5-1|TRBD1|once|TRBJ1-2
TGCGCCAGCAGCTCGAGCCCCGGGACAGACGATCACACCTTC
CASSSSPGTDDHTF
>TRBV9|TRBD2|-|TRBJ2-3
TGTGCCAGCAGCTTGGGACTAGCGGGGAAACGGGGAGATACGCAGTATTTT
CASSLGLAGKRGDTQYF
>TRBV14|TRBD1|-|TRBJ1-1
TGTGCCAGCAGCGCTGAAAGACAGGGGCGAACTGAAGCTTTCTTT
CASSAERQGRTEAFF
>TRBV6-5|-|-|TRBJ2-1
TGTGCCAGCAGTTACTCGTCCCGGGGACTTACAACTGAGCAGTTCTTC
CASSYSSRGLTTEQFF
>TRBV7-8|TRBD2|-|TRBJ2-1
TGTGCCAGCTACCCGGGACTAGCATCCCCCGAGGGGTCCTACAATGAGCAGTTCTTC
CASYPGLASPEGSYNEQFF
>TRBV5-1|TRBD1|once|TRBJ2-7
TGCGCCAGCAGACAAAAACCGGGACAGGGGGCTCTCGACTCCTACGAGCAGTACTTC
CASRQKPGQGALDSYEQYF
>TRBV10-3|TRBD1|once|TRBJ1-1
TGTGCCATCAGTGTAAAGGGGGCAGAGGAAACTGAAGCTTTCTTT
CAISVKGAEETEAFF
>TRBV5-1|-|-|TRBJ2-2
TGCGCCAGCAGCTTAGGAACAGACACCGGGGAGCTGTTTTTT
CASSLGTDTGELFF
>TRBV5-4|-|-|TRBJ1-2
TGTGCCAGCAGCTGGCCCGGGGACTCCTCGGTTAGTGGCTACACCTTC
CASSWPGDSSVSGYTF